This TCR beta chain was identified during a study of post-analysis software for immune sequencing data. For the study at large: The disease courses spanned relapsing-remitting, secondary progressive and progressive-relapsing forms of multiple sclerosis.

Study results and limitations: Patients had higher frequencies than controls of five TRBV segments, including TRBV5-6, TRBV5-1 and TRBV20-1. The F measure placed samples prepared in the same batch into strongly shared clusters. Normalized Chao1 diversity was significantly reduced in patients versus controls.

Germline CDR1 and CDR2: SQVTM and ANQGSEA. J gave up 3 bases and V 7 bases, and 2 bases lay outside the gene matches. The CDR3 contains 13 residues. As concerns this clonotype: The antigen is not known.

Prepared TCR beta cDNA libraries contained unique molecular identifiers. There were about 1 to 10 million T cells, and about half a million cDNA molecules came from them. TCRdb fed the PCR reads into MiXCR, producing one record per CDR3 protein. This table holds approximately 730,000 distinct CDR3 sequences, 25% to 30% found once. The chain joins TRBV29-1 to TRBJ2-1; 11 bases align to TRBD2. The clonotype comes from a girl aged 5-17 years with multiple sclerosis. Sequencing used blood. The CDR3 sequence: CSGGLADYNEQFF. In DNA, the CDR3 is TGCAGCGGGGGACTAGCGGACTACAATGAGCAGTTCTTC.